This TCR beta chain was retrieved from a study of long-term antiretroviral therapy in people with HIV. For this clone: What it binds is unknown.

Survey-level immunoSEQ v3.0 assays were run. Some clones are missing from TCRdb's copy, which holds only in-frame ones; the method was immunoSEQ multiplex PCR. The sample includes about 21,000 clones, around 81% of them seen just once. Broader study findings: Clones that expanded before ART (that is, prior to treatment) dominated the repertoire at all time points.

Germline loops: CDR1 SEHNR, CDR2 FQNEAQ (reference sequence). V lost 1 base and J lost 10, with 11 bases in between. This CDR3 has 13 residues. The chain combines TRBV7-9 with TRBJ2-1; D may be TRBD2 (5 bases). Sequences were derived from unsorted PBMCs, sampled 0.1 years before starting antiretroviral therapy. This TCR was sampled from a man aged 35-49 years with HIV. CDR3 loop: CASSLELVGEQFF. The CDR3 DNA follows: TGTGCCAGCAGCTTAGAACTAGTCGGGGAGCAGTTCTTC.